This section outlines one T cell receptor beta chain sequence together with its context. This clonotype was detected a few times. Its target antigen remains unknown. No much larger clone exists at a distance of one base, and base qualities are not known. The sample comes from a study of T cells after yellow fever vaccination (dated by TCRdb to about 2019). About the investigation overall: Libraries from fractions with low cell numbers were prepared with the SMART-Seq v4 Ultra Low Input RNA kit. To follow T-cell clones before and after both primary and booster YFV17D yellow fever vaccination, bulk TCR alpha and beta repertoires underwent longitudinal sequencing. Two healthy male donors, one aged 18 to 29 and one aged 30 to 39 years, were included in the cohort. Bulk PBMC replicates and cell subsets were isolated from blood drawn at multiple timepoints before and after both primary and secondary immunization.

The intended sense of this specimen's treatment or condition label: live attenuated yellow fever vaccine strain. PBMCs were isolated from peripheral blood using a standard Ficoll-Paque protocol. Dynabeads CD4 and CD8 positive selection kits were used to isolate CD4 and CD8 T-cell fractions. TriZol was used to extract RNA from bulk PBMCs, CD4 and CD8 fractions, and dextramer-positive and dextramer-negative fractions. TCR cDNA was synthesized by 5'RACE template switching, which introduced a universal primer site and unique molecular identifiers. Priming of cDNA synthesis was performed from both the TCR alpha and TCR beta constant segments. Library amplification used two PCR steps, and the second PCR step added sample barcodes and sequencing adapters. Libraries were sequenced on Illumina HiSeq 2500 (2x100 bp) or NovaSeq (2x150 bp). The original methods were these. MIGEC was used to demultiplex reads and collapse the reads into UMI consensus sequences, and MiXCR was used for V(D)J alignment. Vaccine-responding clonotypes were identified with edgeR using replicate PBMC samples, with FDR below 0.01 and a log2 fold change above 5 up to day 15 being required. Each bulk clonotype received a CD4 or CD8 identity based on whether the sequenced CD4 or CD8 repertoire contained that clonotype at higher abundance. TCRdb trimmed the raw reads at Q25, called clones with MiXCR and kept productive beta chains. Rows matching on CDR3 protein sequence are summarized as one entry with the most common DNA and genes. TCRdb, rather than the study authors, made the V and J calls. This sample comprises about 74,000 distinct CDR3 sequences, approximately 6.5% of them detected only once. About 32% of the sample is in the top ten clones.

According to the germline V gene, CDR1 reads MRHNA and CDR2 reads SNTAGT. The CDR3 runs 15 amino acids, cysteine and phenylalanine included. The sequence is cut down to CDR3 DNA, 45 bases in frame from base 1. The trim is 10 bases for V and 1 base for J, with a gap of 17 bases between the germline ends. Overall results and qualifications from the work: Compared with the primary T-cell response, the secondary T-cell response was faster but weaker, reaching its peak on day 5 rather than on day 15. After the booster, most clones that had expanded after primary vaccination were detected again (over 95% of CD4 and around nine tenths of CD8), suggesting broad maintenance of memory. A small fraction of clonotypes showed up in both the CD4 and CD8 compartments, probably as a result of convergent recombination. Because the study included only two donors, the extent to which the findings can be generalized is limited. Because abundant contaminating clonotypes from the bulk population could be contained in FACS-sorted repertoires, computational filtering was required.

The chain is assembled from TRBV6-4 and TRBJ1-5; perhaps TRBD1 is the D gene, with 6 bases matching. Here the sequenced sample was CD8+ T cells sorted from PBMCs, taken 4 to 5 days after the first yellow fever vaccination. The origin of this receptor is a man between 18 and 35 years old who received the YFV17D yellow fever vaccine. In nucleotides, the sequence is TGTGCCACCCCTCTGGGGGGCAGGAGCAATCAGCCCCAGCATTTT. Its product reads: CATPLGGRSNQPQHF.